These T cell receptor beta chains were read from a single sample in a study of cytotoxic CD8 clonotypes in ibrutinib-treated CLL. Only in-frame clones appear in the TCRdb table, and some are missing; sequencing was by immunoSEQ multiplex PCR. The profile shows 97,000 or so clones, around 80% of them singletons. The sample in question was PBMCs, obtained after 12 months of ibrutinib treatment. Receptors originate from a human donor with chronic lymphocytic leukemia. Each CDR3 is given with its conserved first and last residue. Clone size is given for some rows only: seen once, a few or many times, or a class if the clone is expanded.

abundance	v_gene	CDR3aa
.	TRBV5-4	CASEDLAKNIQYF
.	TRBV19	CASSNRGDTGELFF
.	TRBV7-3	CASSQIGVGETQYF
.	TRBV18	CASSPAEKLFF
.	TRBV7-9	CASSLGQVLNYGYTF
.	TRBV5-6	CASSLEERPGQWKTQYF
.	TRBV5-4	CASSKGTGRTNYGYTF
few	TRBV27	CATRDGAKNIQYF
.	TRBV28	CASRLVQKTNTEAFF
.	TRBV10-3	CAISESGGNSGPRGTQYF
.	TRBV11-2	CASSVAGGGGRVQETQYF
.	TRBV5-5	CASSLEGRQPQHF
.	TRBV7-3	CASSLTGTRTDTQYF
.	TRBV7-2	CASSFSGARDTEAFF
.	TRBV9	CASSVDHSTDTQYF
once	TRBV7-9	CASTRGPGQGVNYGYTF
few	TRBV5-1	CASSSTSLNTGELFF
.	TRBV30	CAWSVGQGEFQPQHF
few	TRBV7-2	CASSLAGNTIYF
.	TRBV19	CASSIGGLEVQTQYF
.	TRBV9	CASSAPRRTNTGELFF
few	TRBV6-5	CASSPTGGNYSPLHF
.	TRBV10-3	CAISEGKNIQYF
.	TRBV5-1	CASSVGGAENIQYF
.	TRBV5-1	CASSLEGQGASNYGYTF
.	TRBV7-7	CASSLAAGDIYEQYF
.	TRBV18	CASSPNKGGPSYGYTF
once	TRBV7-2	CASSLGGTGSEKLFF
.	TRBV27	CASSLWGDGANVLTF
.	TRBV10-2	CATSTRGNTEAFF
few	TRBV12-5	CASGQDRGAYNEQFF
.	TRBV11-1	CASSFNTGPGELFF
few	TRBV11-2	CASSPITGLAIEQYF
.	TRBV18	CASSSGRDTGELFF
.	TRBV5-5	CASSSTSGSNEQFF
.	TRBV28	CASSLPGFADTQYF
.	TRBV7-2	CASSRDRASGANVLTF
.	TRBV28	CASSGHSTDTQYF
.	TRBV4-2	CASSLEGITEAFF
.	TRBV15	CATSRVAGGQNTGELFF
.	TRBV28	CASSLGTGDGYTF
.	TRBV7-8	CASSLADSLYNEQFF
.	TRBV19	CASSIVGDSLGQPQHF
.	TRBV7-9	CASSFVSGGHEQYF
.	TRBV5-1	CASSLGTVAGGEQYF
.	TRBV28	CASSPPGSPLHGYTF